Below are 15 T cell receptor beta chains sequenced from a single sample in a study of control samples from healthy donors and cancer patients. The data were produced by immunoSEQ multiplex PCR, yet TCRdb's version contains in-frame clones alone and is incomplete. This table has 100,000 or so clones, roughly four fifths appearing once. Sequenced material: blood. The source of these receptors is a woman aged 45-60 years in good health.

This chain links TRBV19 with TRBJ1-1; 11 bases line up with TRBD1. V was pared by 9 bases and J by 1 base, with 4 bases of the junction left unmatched. Germline CDR1 reads LNHDA; CDR2 reads SQIVND (reference sequence). There are 14 residues in the CDR3. The DNA for the CDR3 is TGTGCCAGCAGGGGGACAGGGGGGAACACTGAAGCTTTCTTT. Translating gives CASRGTGGNTEAFF.

The V call is TRBV12-3 or TRBV12-4, the J call TRBJ1-1; 9 nucleotides match TRBD1. The ends lost 4 bases at V and 7 bases at J; junction bases unmatched: 4. The CDR3 loop spans 13 amino acids. CDR3 sequence reads: CASSYGTGFEAFF. CDR3 DNA sequence: TGTGCCAGCAGTTATGGGACAGGGTTTGAAGCTTTCTTT.

The V gene is TRBV6-5, the J gene TRBJ1-2; tentative D call: TRBD1 (5 bases). Between the trimmed V and J ends, which lost 5 bases and 2 bases, there was a span of 12 bases. CDR1 is MNHEY and CDR2 is SVGAGI in the germline V gene. The length of the CDR3 is 14 residues. In DNA form, the CDR3 reads TGTGCCAGCAGTAAATCCAGGGAGAACTATGGCTACACCTTC. Protein sequence: CASSKSRENYGYTF.

The genes are TRBV27 and TRBJ2-6; 10 bases agree with TRBD1. Unmatched junction bases numbered 4, after V lost 7 bases and J lost 1 base. Germline CDR1 and CDR2: MNHEY and SMNVEV (reference sequence). The CDR3 consists of 16 residues. CDR3 coding DNA: TGTGCCAGCACGACAGGGGGCGGTTCTGGGGCCAACGTCCTGACTTTC. Its protein product is CASTTGGGSGANVLTF. Based on the CDR3 plus reference TRBV27 and TRBJ2-6, the full variable domain is EAQVTQNPRYLITVTGKKLTVTCSQNMNHEYMSWYRQDPGLGLRQIYYSMNVEVTDKGDVPEGYKVSRKEKRNFPLILESPSPNQTSLYFCASTTGGGSGANVLTFGAGSRLTVL.

J is TRBJ2-6 and V is TRBV27, with 9 bases lining up with TRBD2. This CDR3 is 18 amino acids long. J lost 0 bases, V lost 3 bases, and 6 bases had no gene match. Germline CDR1 MNHEY, CDR2 SMNVEV (reference sequence). CDR3 bases: TGTGCCAGCAGTTTCGGACTAGCGCGATCCTCTGGGGCCAACGTCCTGACTTTC. It codes for CASSFGLARSSGANVLTF.

DNA of the CDR3: TGTGCCAGCTCTGACGGGTTGAGTGATTACAATGAGCAGTTCTTC. Protein sequence: CASSDGLSDYNEQFF. The chain joins TRBV4-2 to TRBJ2-1, with D uncertain. The germline CDR1 and CDR2 sequences are LGHNA and YNFKEQ. V was clipped by 8 bases and J by 4 bases, with 18 bases between them. This CDR3 contains 15 residues.

The chain joins TRBV6-4 to TRBJ2-1; perhaps TRBD1 as D (5 bases). V was cut by 0 bases and J by 7 bases, with 16 bases left in between. Germline V gene data show CDR1 as MRHNA and CDR2 as SNTAGT. This CDR3 region has 16 residues. The CDR3 spells CASSDSIAGLGNEQFF. CDR3 bases: TGTGCCAGCAGTGACTCAATTGCAGGGCTGGGGAATGAGCAGTTCTTC.

V usage is TRBV2 and J usage is TRBJ2-2, with TRBD1 matching 10 bases. V was clipped by 8 bases and J by 5 bases; unmatched bases: 8. The CDR3 is 15 amino acids. The germline gives CDR1 SNHLY, CDR2 FYNNEI. The CDR3 region has the DNA TGTGCCAGCGACCGGGACAGGGGAGTTACCGGGGAGCTGTTTTTT. This sequence encodes CASDRDRGVTGELFF.

V gene TRBV25-1 combines with J gene TRBJ1-6; D remains ambiguous. CDR3 size: 15 residues. With 6 bases removed from V and 0 bases from J, the gap between germline ends came to 9 bases. The germline gives CDR1 MGHDK, CDR2 SYGVNS. CDR3 amino acids: CASSQQSSYNSPLHF. The CDR3 nucleotides are TGTGCCAGCAGCCAACAGAGCTCCTATAATTCACCCCTCCACTTT. Full variable domain (remainder filled in from reference TRBV25-1 and TRBJ1-6): EADIYQTPRYLVIGTGKKITLECSQTMGHDKMYWYQQDPGMELHLIHYSYGVNSTEKGDLSSESTVSRIRTEHFPLTLESARPSHTSQYLCASSQQSSYNSPLHFGNGTRLTVT.

This clone has just a few counts. The chain is built from TRBV28 and TRBJ1-2; 9 bases align to TRBD1. Trimming at V came to 2 bases and at J to 8 bases, leaving 9 bases not matched to a gene. Looked up from germline, CDR1 is MDHEN and CDR2 is SYDVKM. The CDR3 has 15 residues. This chain's CDR3 is CASSLTVGQGWGYTF. The CDR3 DNA reads TGTGCCAGCAGTTTAACGGTGGGACAGGGTTGGGGCTACACCTTC.

The chain combines TRBV3-1 (or the pseudogene TRBV3-2) with TRBJ2-3; TRBD2 is a possible D gene (6 bases). Trimming left V 0 bases short and J 2 bases short, with 12 bases between. Germline V lookup: CDR1 LGHDT, CDR2 YNNKEL (reference sequence). The CDR3 runs 16 residues. As DNA, the CDR3 is TGTGCCAGCAGCCAAGACGCGGGGACCTACACAGATACGCAGTATTTT. It encodes CASSQDAGTYTDTQYF.

This rearrangement joins TRBV6-5 to TRBJ1-6, with D possibly matching TRBD1 (5 bases). The CDR3 is made up of 13 amino acids. Trimming stripped 8 bases from V and 5 bases from J, with 10 bases between. Per germline, CDR1 MNHEY and CDR2 SVGAGI. The CDR3 bases are TGTGCCAGCCGGAGAGGGGATAATTCACCCCTCCACTTT. Translation gives CASRRGDNSPLHF.

The sample holds a few counts of this clone. The rearrangement uses TRBV6-5 and TRBJ1-3, with 8 bases identical to TRBD1. Germline V gene sequence: CDR1 MNHEY, CDR2 SVGAGI. V was pared by 6 bases and J by 0 bases, with 4 bases of the junction left unmatched. The CDR3 has 15 amino acids. This CDR3 reads CASRPTGGSGNTIYF. In nucleotides, the CDR3 is TGTGCCAGCAGACCAACAGGGGGCTCTGGAAACACCATATATTTT.

The chain carries TRBV30 and TRBJ2-4; 8 bases are shared with TRBD1. V gave up 3 bases and J gave up 11 bases; unmatched junction bases: 6. Per germline, CDR1 GTSNPN and CDR2 SVGIG (reference sequence). The CDR3 is made up of 12 amino acids. The CDR3 DNA sequence: TGTGCCTGGAGCCCTGACAGGGGCGTTCAGTACTTC. It yields the protein CAWSPDRGVQYF.

The V and J genes are TRBV7-2 and TRBJ2-3, with TRBD2 matching 9 bases. Per the germline V gene, CDR1 is SGHTA and CDR2 is FQGNSA. This CDR3 comprises 12 residues. The V gene end was trimmed by 6 bases and the J gene end by 9 bases; junction bases not matched to a gene: 4. The CDR3 sequence is CASRAGGSTQYF. The CDR3 DNA reads as TGTGCCAGCAGAGCGGGGGGTTCAACGCAGTATTTT.